This is a list of T cell receptor beta chains from one sample in a study of technical replicates of blood from a handful of donors. Profiled with immunoSEQ multiplex PCR; TCRdb holds only in-frame clones, not every one. The profile shows roughly 80,000 clones, approximately 96% of them singletons. Sequencing input: T cells isolated from PBMCs. The receptors were gathered from a human donor in good health. Each CDR3 is given with its conserved first and last residue. Fields, in order: J gene, clone size, V gene, D gene, CDR3 protein, CDR3 DNA. A D gene is named only where the DNA matches it firmly. Some rows mark clone size as missing; the rest say once, few, many or name a class of expanded clone.

TRBJ1-4	NA	TRBV5-6	NA	CASSYRGTNEKLFF	TGTGCCAGCAGCTACCGAGGTACTAATGAAAAACTGTTTTTT
TRBJ2-7	NA	TRBV28	NA	CAIQPPQGSTTREQYF	TGTGCCATCCAGCCACCACAGGGTTCAACTACGAGGGAGCAGTACTTC
TRBJ1-1	NA	TRBV4-1	NA	CASSQEELSVTEAFF	TGCGCCAGCAGCCAAGAGGAGCTCTCAGTCACTGAAGCTTTCTTT
TRBJ2-7	NA	TRBV6-4	NA	CASKGDLGAYEQYF	TGTGCCAGCAAAGGCGATCTGGGAGCCTACGAGCAGTACTTC
TRBJ1-1	NA	TRBV28	NA	CASSLIFSMNTEAFF	TGTGCCAGCAGTTTGATCTTCAGTATGAACACTGAAGCTTTCTTT
TRBJ1-6	NA	TRBV7-9	NA	CASSYNNSPLHF	TGTGCCAGCAGCTATAATAATTCACCCCTCCACTTT
TRBJ2-5	NA	TRBV28	NA	CASSQGVGQETQYF	TGTGCCAGCAGTCAGGGCGTGGGGCAAGAGACCCAGTACTTC
TRBJ2-5	NA	TRBV30	TRBD2	CAWSLTSGEETQYF	TGTGCCTGGAGTTTGACTAGCGGGGAGGAGACCCAGTACTTC
TRBJ1-5	NA	TRBV28	TRBD1	CASETGYNQPQHF	TGTGCCTCAGAGACAGGGTACAATCAGCCCCAGCATTTT
TRBJ1-2	NA	TRBV11-2	NA	CASRVQGNHGYTF	TGTGCCAGCAGAGTGCAGGGAAATCATGGCTACACCTTC
TRBJ2-2	NA	TRBV5-8	TRBD1	CASSFGQGVGGELFF	TGTGCCAGCAGCTTTGGACAGGGGGTCGGCGGGGAGCTGTTTTTT
TRBJ2-1	NA	TRBV6-4	NA	CASSEAQWNEQFF	TGTGCCAGCAGTGAGGCTCAGTGGAATGAGCAGTTCTTC
TRBJ1-6	NA	TRBV6-1	TRBD1	CASMAGGTNSPLHF	TGTGCCAGCATGGCAGGGGGAACCAATTCACCCCTCCACTTT
TRBJ2-5	once	TRBV7-8	NA	CASSLLLQETQYF	TGTGCCAGCAGCCTCCTACTACAAGAGACCCAGTACTTC
TRBJ2-5	NA	TRBV6-4	TRBD2	CASSDSGLAGETQYF	TGTGCCAGCAGTGACTCGGGACTAGCGGGGGAGACCCAGTACTTC
TRBJ2-1	NA	TRBV10-3	TRBD2	CAIMGLAGGQSYNEQFF	TGTGCCATCATGGGACTAGCGGGAGGGCAGTCCTACAATGAGCAGTTCTTC
TRBJ1-1	NA	TRBV11-3	NA	CASSLEGAAEAFF	TGTGCCAGCAGCTTAGAAGGGGCAGCTGAAGCTTTCTTT
TRBJ2-4	NA	TRBV7-6	TRBD1	CASSLTGGENIQYF	TGTGCCAGCAGCCTAACAGGGGGCGAAAACATTCAGTACTTC
TRBJ2-7	NA	TRBV2	NA	CASKQYAGAYEQYF	TGTGCCAGCAAACAGTACGCAGGGGCCTACGAGCAGTACTTC
TRBJ2-3	NA	TRBV7-7	NA	CASSLTESSTDTQYF	TGTGCCAGCAGCTTGACTGAATCTAGCACAGATACGCAGTATTTT
TRBJ2-7	NA	TRBV4-1	TRBD2	CASSQVQGTSGYEQYF	TGCGCCAGCAGCCAAGTTCAGGGGACTAGCGGCTACGAGCAGTACTTC
TRBJ2-2	NA	TRBV30	NA	CAWSGGESPGELFF	TGTGCCTGGAGTGGGGGGGAAAGTCCCGGGGAGCTGTTTTTT
TRBJ1-3	NA	TRBV9	NA	CASSPLDRIEDTIYF	TGTGCCAGCAGCCCTTTGGACAGAATCGAAGACACCATATATTTT
TRBJ1-3	once	TRBV6-4	NA	CARDSSSGNTIYF	TGTGCCAGGGACAGTAGCTCTGGAAACACCATATATTTT
TRBJ2-6	NA	TRBV6-4	TRBD2	CASSEREGSGANVLTF	TGTGCCAGCAGTGAGCGGGAGGGCTCTGGGGCCAACGTCCTGACTTTC
TRBJ1-2	NA	TRBV2	NA	CAGSDRLDYGYTF	TGTGCCGGATCGGACAGACTTGATTATGGCTACACCTTC
TRBJ1-1	NA	TRBV7-2	NA	CASSSNRDTLEAFF	TGTGCCAGCAGCTCCAACCGGGACACCCTTGAAGCTTTCTTT
TRBJ1-1	NA	TRBV18	NA	CASSPPIISKGTNEAFF	TGTGCCAGCTCACCACCGATTATTTCAAAGGGGACTAATGAAGCTTTCTTT
TRBJ1-2	NA	TRBV2	NA	CASADLRSGRKF	TGTGCCAGTGCTGATTTACGGTCAGGGCGAAAATTC
TRBJ1-3	NA	TRBV6-4	TRBD1	CASSDSTGGRGDSGNTIYF	TGTGCCAGCAGTGACTCAACAGGGGGCAGAGGAGACTCTGGAAACACCATATATTTT
TRBJ2-1	NA	TRBV6-6	TRBD2	CASRKREGLSEQFF	TGTGCCAGCAGAAAGCGGGAGGGCCTCAGTGAGCAGTTCTTC
TRBJ1-1	NA	TRBV11-2	NA	CASSFSTAKSEAFF	TGTGCCAGCAGCTTTTCAACAGCAAAGAGTGAAGCTTTCTTT
TRBJ2-3	NA	TRBV7-9	NA	CASRMRGDTQYF	TGTGCCAGCAGGATGCGGGGAGATACGCAGTATTTT
TRBJ2-2	NA	TRBV6-4	TRBD2	CASSQLAHTGELFF	TGTGCCAGCAGCCAACTAGCGCACACCGGGGAGCTGTTTTTT
TRBJ2-7	NA	TRBV27	TRBD2	CASRREAPSYEQYF	TGTGCCAGCCGGCGGGAGGCCCCCTCCTACGAGCAGTACTTC
TRBJ1-4	NA	TRBV6-1	TRBD1	CASSVTGAFTNEKLFF	TGTGCCAGCAGTGTCACAGGGGCTTTTACTAATGAAAAACTGTTTTTT
TRBJ1-4	NA	TRBV30	NA	CAWSGPLLGEKLFF	TGTGCCTGGAGTGGCCCCCTACTCGGTGAAAAACTGTTTTTT
TRBJ2-7	once	TRBV29-1	TRBD1	CSVPGQGTYGEQYF	TGCAGCGTTCCGGGACAGGGCACCTACGGGGAGCAGTACTTC
TRBJ2-1	NA	TRBV6-5	TRBD2	CASSYSSGRAFEQFF	TGTGCCAGCAGTTACTCAAGCGGGAGGGCCTTTGAGCAGTTCTTC
TRBJ2-7	NA	TRBV6-5	NA	CASSYSEGPTGEQYF	TGTGCCAGCAGTTACTCGGAGGGGCCGACGGGCGAGCAGTACTTC
TRBJ2-1	NA	TRBV6-4	TRBD2	CASSDSSSGDYNEQFF	TGTGCCAGCAGTGACTCGTCTAGCGGGGACTACAATGAGCAGTTCTTC
TRBJ1-1	NA	TRBV6-5	NA	CASSFLPGNTEAFF	TGTGCCAGCAGTTTTCTCCCAGGGAACACTGAAGCTTTCTTT
TRBJ2-5	NA	TRBV5-1	TRBD2	CASSLTSGGETQYF	TGCGCCAGCAGCTTGACTAGCGGGGGAGAGACCCAGTACTTC
TRBJ2-3	NA	TRBV18	NA	CASSGADTSTDTQYF	TGTGCCAGCTCTGGAGCGGATACTAGCACAGATACGCAGTATTTT
TRBJ2-7	NA	TRBV6-1	TRBD2	CASSVGGLSYEQYF	TGTGCCAGCAGTGTGGGAGGGCTTTCCTACGAGCAGTACTTC
TRBJ2-1	NA	TRBV4-1	TRBD1	CASSLQGARSNEQFF	TGCGCCAGCAGCCTCCAGGGGGCTCGCAGCAATGAGCAGTTCTTC
TRBJ2-7	NA	TRBV28	NA	CASGAYFGVQYF	TGTGCCAGCGGGGCTTACTTTGGTGTGCAGTACTTC
TRBJ2-5	NA	TRBV7-2	NA	CASSLVAQETQYF	TGTGCCAGCAGCTTAGTCGCCCAGGAGACCCAGTACTTC
TRBJ2-3	NA	TRBV7-2	NA	CASSLDFGVTDTQYF	TGTGCCAGCAGCTTAGACTTCGGGGTCACAGATACGCAGTATTTT
TRBJ2-1	once	TRBV6-6	NA	CASSYMGPYNEQFF	TGTGCCAGCAGTTACATGGGGCCTTACAATGAGCAGTTCTTC
TRBJ1-6	NA	TRBV9	NA	CASSATRATGYSPLHF	TGTGCCAGCAGCGCAACCAGAGCTACAGGGTATTCACCCCTCCACTTT